This is a list of T cell receptor beta chains from one sample in a study of patients and donors after allogeneic stem cell transplantation. TCRdb reanalysed the RT-PCR reads using MiXCR and keeps one entry per CDR3 protein. Altogether some 960,000 distinct CDR3 sequences are present, approximately 18% being singletons, with the ten largest covering around 5.5%. The specimen sequenced was blood, either unsorted or a sorted T cell fraction (not recorded which). Source of these receptors: a human donor who was either an allogeneic HSCT recipient or a stem cell or donor lymphocyte infusion donor (not recorded which). It is not recorded whose cells these are; they may come from a transplant donor. Both conserved end residues are part of each CDR3. A D gene is named only where the DNA matches it firmly. Clone size is not always given. Where it is, it says once, few, many or a class for expanded clones.

v_gene	j_gene	abundance	d_gene	CDR3nt	CDR3aa
TRBV6-5	TRBJ2-7	few	TRBD1	TGTGCCAGCAGTTACCCCACCGGGACAGCGACCTACGAGCAGTACTTC	CASSYPTGTATYEQYF
TRBV12-3/TRBV12-4	TRBJ1-2	few	-	TGTGCCAGCAGTCCTTCCAGGGATGGCTACACCTTC	CASSPSRDGYTF
TRBV7-9	TRBJ1-1	few	-	TGTGCCAGCGATTTGGCGAACACTGAAGCTTTCTTT	CASDLANTEAFF
TRBV20-1	TRBJ1-5	-	TRBD1	TGCAGTGCACTCCGGGACAGGGGCTTTCAGCCCCAGCATTTT	CSALRDRGFQPQHF
TRBV6-1	TRBJ2-7	-	TRBD1	TGTGCCAGCAGCCGGGGACAGGGTCTGAGCGAGCAGTACTTC	CASSRGQGLSEQYF
TRBV12-3/TRBV12-4	TRBJ2-7	many	-	TGTGCCAGCAGCTACCGGGACCCCAGACACTACGAGCAGTACTTC	CASSYRDPRHYEQYF
TRBV12-3/TRBV12-4	TRBJ2-3	-	-	TGTGCCAGCAGTTTGGAGGGGCGCCACTCAGATACGCAGTATTTT	CASSLEGRHSDTQYF
TRBV12-3/TRBV12-4	TRBJ1-6	few	TRBD1	TGTGCCAGCAGTTTAATCCAGGGGGCATCCTATAATTCACCCCTCCACTTT	CASSLIQGASYNSPLHF
TRBV18	TRBJ1-2	-	-	TGTGCCAGCTCGGCCTCCGGGGCTCAGAACTATGGCTACACCTTC	CASSASGAQNYGYTF
TRBV4-2	TRBJ2-1	few	TRBD2	TGTGCCAGCAGCCAAAAACCGGGACTAGCACACTACAATGAGCAGTTCTTC	CASSQKPGLAHYNEQFF
TRBV2	TRBJ2-3	-	TRBD1	TGTGCCAGCAGTGAAGCGGACAGGGTGAAGTCGGATACGCAGTATTTT	CASSEADRVKSDTQYF
TRBV7-3	TRBJ2-2	-	TRBD2	TGTGCCAGCAGCTTAGATAGCGGGAGCGCGACCGGGGAGCTGTTTTTT	CASSLDSGSATGELFF
TRBV2	TRBJ2-3	few	TRBD2	TGTGCCAGCACGCAGCTAGCGGGGGGCCGGGGAGATACGCAGTATTTT	CASTQLAGGRGDTQYF
TRBV20-1	TRBJ1-1	few	-	TGCAGTGCCCTAAACCCCCCCGGTGAAGCTTTCTTT	CSALNPPGEAFF
TRBV24-1	TRBJ2-7	few	-	TGTGCCACCAGTGATTTGAAGCGGTCCTACGAGCAGTACTTC	CATSDLKRSYEQYF
TRBV27	TRBJ2-7	-	-	TGTGCCAGCAGTTTCCTCCTCGGACAGCAAATCTACGAGCAGTACTTC	CASSFLLGQQIYEQYF
TRBV20-1	TRBJ2-1	few	TRBD2	TGCAGTGCTAGGGGCGGGAGTGTAAGTGAGCAGTTCTTC	CSARGGSVSEQFF
TRBV13	TRBJ2-7	-	-	TGTGCCAGCTCCCCTCCTAGGGGCTTCACCTACGAGCAGTACTTC	CASSPPRGFTYEQYF
TRBV5-1	TRBJ1-2	few	-	TGCGCCAGCAACTCGGGGTATGGCTACACCTTC	CASNSGYGYTF
TRBV20-1	TRBJ1-4	-	-	TGCAGTGCTATCGAGGACAACAAACTGTTTTTT	CSAIEDNKLFF
TRBV3-1	TRBJ1-2	-	-	TGTGCCAGCAGCCACATCGAGGGACCGACTGGTGGCTACACCTTC	CASSHIEGPTGGYTF
TRBV6-1	TRBJ1-1	few	-	TGTGCCAGCAGTACCAGGGGACGGGAGGGGCCTGAAGCTTTCTTT	CASSTRGREGPEAFF
TRBV3-1	TRBJ2-7	few	TRBD1	TGTGCCAGCAGCCAAGCGTACAGGGGCTACGAGCAGTACTTC	CASSQAYRGYEQYF
TRBV15	TRBJ2-3	few	TRBD2	TGTGCCACCAGCAGAGAGCGGCGGACTAGCATAACAGATACGCAGTATTTT	CATSRERRTSITDTQYF
TRBV9	TRBJ1-5	few	-	TGTGCCAGCAGCCCTGACGGGCAGGGACATCAGCCCCAGCATTTT	CASSPDGQGHQPQHF
TRBV5-1	TRBJ1-3	-	TRBD1	TGCGCCAGCTCGCTGCAGGGGGACAGAAACACCATATATTTT	CASSLQGDRNTIYF
TRBV24-1	TRBJ2-2	many	TRBD2	TGTGCCACCGCCAATCCGGGACTAGTCGCCGGGGAGCTGTTTTTT	CATANPGLVAGELFF
TRBV20-1	TRBJ1-1	few	-	TGCAGTGCTCTCCTAGACGACAGACTGAACACTGAAGCTTTCTTT	CSALLDDRLNTEAFF
TRBV7-3	TRBJ1-2	few	-	TGTGCCAGCACCCCCGGGGATGGTAACTATGGCTACACCTTC	CASTPGDGNYGYTF
TRBV7-9	TRBJ2-3	many	-	TGTGCCAGCAGCCACCGGAACAGGATCACAGATACGCAGTATTTT	CASSHRNRITDTQYF
TRBV12-3/TRBV12-4	TRBJ2-7	few	TRBD2	TGTGCCAGCAGTTCGGCTAGCGGGCTCGGGGCTTGGTACTTC	CASSSASGLGAWYF
TRBV5-1	TRBJ2-1	-	-	TGCGCCAGCAGCTTGGTTGTAGGAAGTAGCTCCTACAATGAGCAGTTCTTC	CASSLVVGSSSYNEQFF
TRBV24-1	TRBJ2-1	-	-	TGTGCCACCAGTGACTCGGACTGGGCCCCGTCCAATGAGCAGTTCTTC	CATSDSDWAPSNEQFF
TRBV11-2	TRBJ2-4	-	-	TGTGCCAGCAGCTTAGAGCTGGCTAGGGACCTAGCCAAAAACATTCAGTACTTC	CASSLELARDLAKNIQYF
TRBV7-9	TRBJ2-3	few	-	TGTGCCAGCAGCCAGGCCAGCGGGAGCACAGATACGCAGTATTTT	CASSQASGSTDTQYF
TRBV12-3/TRBV12-4	TRBJ1-1	few	TRBD1	TGTGCCAGCAGCTCGGACAGGGTGAACACTGAAGCTTTCTTT	CASSSDRVNTEAFF
TRBV19	TRBJ1-2	-	-	TGTGCCAGTAGTATCACGACAGCCTATACTTCTAACTATGGCTACACCTTC	CASSITTAYTSNYGYTF
TRBV25-1	TRBJ2-5	few	-	TGTGCCAGTAAGGGCGTGGAGACCCAGTACTTC	CASKGVETQYF
TRBV5-1	TRBJ2-7	few	TRBD1	TGCGCCAGCAGCGATCCCCAGGGACAGGGGACCTACGAGCAGTACTTC	CASSDPQGQGTYEQYF
TRBV6-1	TRBJ2-1	few	-	TGTGCCAGCAAGGATTTTACCCGAGGGACTTCCAAGAATGAGCAGTTCTTC	CASKDFTRGTSKNEQFF
TRBV5-6	TRBJ1-4	many	-	TGTGCCAGCAGCTTTCGGACAGCCCCGTCCAATGAAAAACTGTTTTTT	CASSFRTAPSNEKLFF
TRBV7-2	TRBJ2-3	-	TRBD2	TGTGCCAGCAGCATACGGGGGGGAGGTCGAACAGATACGCAGTATTTT	CASSIRGGGRTDTQYF
TRBV20-1	TRBJ2-7	few	TRBD1	TGCAGTGCTAGAGAGTGGGACAGGGGCTACGAGCAGTACTTC	CSAREWDRGYEQYF
TRBV6-6	TRBJ2-7	many	-	TGTGCCAGCAGAGATAATACCTACGAGCAGTACTTC	CASRDNTYEQYF
TRBV6-5	TRBJ2-1	-	TRBD2	TGTGCCAGCAGTTACTCGCTAGCGGGAGCGGGACGTTACAATGAGCAGTTCTTC	CASSYSLAGAGRYNEQFF
TRBV29-1	TRBJ1-4	once	TRBD1	TGCAGCGTCAAATTACCTGGACAGGGCCTGTTTTTT	CSVKLPGQGLFF
TRBV12-3/TRBV12-4	TRBJ1-2	few	-	TGTGCCAGCAGTTTAGGGACAGTTTCGGACGTAGGTGGCTACACCTTC	CASSLGTVSDVGGYTF
TRBV11-1	TRBJ2-3	-	-	TGTGCCAGCAGCTTAGATCGGCGCGGGAGCACAGATACGCAGTATTTT	CASSLDRRGSTDTQYF
TRBV6-1	TRBJ1-3	-	TRBD1	TGTGCCGGTGGACAGGAGATCTCTGGAAACACCATATATTTT	CAGGQEISGNTIYF
TRBV7-2	TRBJ2-7	-	TRBD1	TGTGCCAGCAGCTCGGGACAGGCGATATCCTACGAGCAGTACTTC	CASSSGQAISYEQYF
TRBV7-9	TRBJ1-1	-	-	TGTGCCAGCAGCCAGAAGGTACGCGAGGGGCCGGGGACTGAAGCTTTCTTT	CASSQKVREGPGTEAFF
TRBV2	TRBJ2-3	-	-	TGTGCCAGCAGCCGGGACCAAATGACGGATACGCAGTATTTT	CASSRDQMTDTQYF
TRBV6-5	TRBJ1-1	-	-	TGTGCCAGCAGTCCACTCGAGGGAATCACTGAAGCTTTCTTT	CASSPLEGITEAFF
TRBV12-3/TRBV12-4	TRBJ2-7	many	TRBD2	TGTGCCAGCAGTTTAGCAGCGGGGGGGCGGAACGAGCAGTACTTC	CASSLAAGGRNEQYF
TRBV5-1	TRBJ2-1	-	-	TGCGCCAGCAGCTTGCAACGAGCGGCCGGCCCCCGCTTTGGGCAGTTCTTC	CASSLQRAAGPRFGQFF
TRBV5-5	TRBJ2-3	few	TRBD2	TGTGCCAGCAGCTTGTTCCAGGGCGGGGGAAATACGCAGTATTTT	CASSLFQGGGNTQYF
TRBV12-3/TRBV12-4	TRBJ2-1	many	TRBD2	TGTGCCAGCACCAAGGGGCCTAGCGGATACAATGAGCAGTTCTTC	CASTKGPSGYNEQFF